The clone carrying this T cell receptor (beta chain) was detected only a few times. The antigen is undetermined. TCRdb recomputed calls from the multiplex PCR reads with MiXCR, one row per CDR3 protein. The table lists 200,000 or so distinct CDR3 sequences, around 33% of them singletons. Breast cancer patients provided tissue from their axillary draining lymph nodes. CDR3 size: 14 residues. Deletions cut 3 bases from V and 6 bases from J, with 11 bases between. CDR1 MDHEN and CDR2 SYDVKM come from the germline V gene. These data belong to a study of breast tumors, draining lymph nodes, adjacent tissues. Study results and caveats: Data fit most tumor T cells coming from lymph node, expanding in tumor. Tumor TCR diversity was below lymph nodes but above nontumor tissue.

The TCR was taken from a female donor with breast cancer. Some clones in this sample may be carry-over from other donors' samples. This chain joins TRBV28 and TRBJ2-2, with D hard to call. What was sequenced was axillary lymph node tissue. The CDR3 loop reads CASSLSGGAGELFF. CDR3 DNA sequence: TGTGCCAGCAGTTTGTCGGGCGGCGCCGGGGAGCTGTTTTTT.